These T cell receptor beta chains were read from a single sample in a study of blood T cell repertoires in COVID-19. The repertoire was sequenced with immunoSEQ multiplex PCR; TCRdb's copy has only in-frame clones and lacks some. The sample yields roughly 180,000 clones, 86% seen once. The sample was PBMCs or T cells enriched from blood (not recorded which). Source of these receptors: a woman aged 25 to 39 who had recovered from COVID-19. CDR3s leave out the opening cysteine and the closing phenylalanine or tryptophan.

v_gene,j_gene,CDR3aa
TRBV5-1,TRBJ2-7,ASSLGSGGQGGYEQY
TRBV28,TRBJ2-7,ASTNRGSLYEQY
TRBV24-1,TRBJ1-2,ATSDSGQESSYGYT
TRBV19,TRBJ1-4,ASSKNRDRGEKLF
TRBV7-9,TRBJ1-2,ASSLGTQINGYT
TRBV5-4,TRBJ1-2,ASTPEGRGANYGYT
TRBV5-1,TRBJ2-7,ASSLYDSSEQY
TRBV5-4,TRBJ2-7,ASSLGGGRASYEQY
TRBV28,TRBJ1-4,ASSVPGATNEKLF
TRBV6-4,TRBJ2-3,ASSRRDTSTDTQY
TRBV19,TRBJ2-3,ASIPSGRAGGTDTQY
TRBV30,TRBJ1-5,AWRTPDRGNQPQH
TRBV27,TRBJ2-1,ASSLGTSGSDEQF
TRBV14,TRBJ2-7,ASSPGDMREQY
TRBV2,TRBJ2-7,ASSVRYEQY
TRBV10-3,TRBJ2-3,AISASAGGSTDTQY
TRBV5-6,TRBJ1-6,ASSLTGTGGVSPLH
TRBV4-1,TRBJ2-1,ASSPLRRESYNEQF
TRBV18,TRBJ1-1,ASSQDTQNTEAF
TRBV4-2,TRBJ1-2,ASSQGDGENYGYT
TRBV29-1,TRBJ2-7,SVGGGPYEQY
TRBV10-3,TRBJ2-5,AIGDQETQY
TRBV21-1,TRBJ2-7,ASSKSFEQY
TRBV3-1/TRBV3-2,TRBJ1-2,ASSQGSGVYGYT